The 5 T cell receptor beta chains given below trace back to one sample, sequenced in a study of T-cell reconstitution after alpha-beta-depleted transplantation in children. This sample's TCRbeta library carried unique molecular identifier barcodes. TCRdb recomputed calls from the PCR reads with MiXCR, one row per CDR3 protein. The table records some 72,000 distinct CDR3 sequences, about 7.3% of them present only once. The material sequenced was PBMCs from the stem cell graft donor, taken from the stem cell graft. The receptors here all came from a human donor who donated a stem cell graft to a child with acute lymphoblastic leukemia.

This clonotype turned up a few times. The V gene is TRBV27, the J gene TRBJ2-1; 10 bases line up with TRBD2. CDR1 and CDR2 from the germline V gene are MNHEY and SMNVEV (reference sequence). The CDR3 loop spans 18 amino acids. The trim removed 2 bases at V and 1 base at J, leaving 8 bases unmatched. The CDR3 sequence: CASSLRLAGALSYNEQFF. Here the CDR3 DNA reads TGTGCCAGCAGTTTAAGGCTAGCGGGGGCCCTATCCTACAATGAGCAGTTCTTC.

The table lists this clonotype with many counts. The rearrangement links TRBV18 to TRBJ2-5, with 9 bases lining up with TRBD2. V dropped 2 bases and J dropped 4; count of bases not matched to a gene: 2. From germline, CDR1 is KGHSH and CDR2 LQKENI. The CDR3 length is 14 residues. The CDR3 nucleotides read TGTGCCAGCTCACCAGGTAGCGGGAGAGAGACCCAGTACTTC. This encodes CASSPGSGRETQYF. Full variable domain (outside the CDR3, taken from reference TRBV18 and TRBJ2-5): NAGVMQNPRHLVRRRGQEARLRCSPMKGHSHVYWYRQLPEEGLKFMVYLQKENIIDESGMPKERFSAEFPKEGPSILRIQQVVRGDSAAYFCASSPGSGRETQYFGPGTRLLVL.

This clonotype has at least ten counts. For the CDR3, the DNA is TGTGCCAGCAGCCCCCGTCCCGGACAGCCCCAGCATTTT. Encoded protein: CASSPRPGQPQHF. V usage is TRBV7-3 and J usage is TRBJ1-5; D remains unclear. CDR3 size: 13 residues. The germline V gene has CDR1 SGHTA and CDR2 FQGTGA. Trimming left V 5 bases short and J 7 bases short, with 12 bases between.

This clonotype has a handful of counts. The rearrangement uses TRBV5-1 and TRBJ1-1; the match to TRBD1 covers 10 bases. CDR3 size: 13 residues. Trimming took 6 bases from V and 8 from J; bases not matched to a gene: 7. In germline, CDR1 is SGHRS, CDR2 YFSETQ. The CDR3 DNA sequence: TGCGCCAGCATCCCCGGGACAGGGGAGGAAGCTTTCTTT. It codes for CASIPGTGEEAFF.

This clonotype was counted ten times or more. The chain combines TRBV29-1 with TRBJ2-3; D is perhaps TRBD1 (5 bases). V lost 4 bases to trimming and J lost 0 bases, with 17 bases between them. Germline CDR1 reads SQVTM; CDR2 reads ANQGSEA. This CDR3 is 16 amino acids long. The CDR3 DNA reads as TGCAGCGTTGTCTTTTTGCGACAGAAGAGCACAGATACGCAGTATTTT. This encodes CSVVFLRQKSTDTQYF.